Each of the 4 T cell receptor beta chains below was sequenced from the same sample in a study of identical twins. TCRdb re-called the 5' RACE reads with MiXCR, one entry per CDR3 protein. The sample contains roughly 480,000 distinct CDR3 sequences, 24% of which appear only once. These data are also associated with another study on T cells expressing NK-cell markers.

Specimen: CD4+ T cells sorted from blood. The receptors come from a woman between 18 and 30 years old in good health.

This sequence joins TRBV7-2 and TRBJ2-3, with TRBD2 as a possible D gene (5 bases). Per the germline V gene, CDR1 is SGHTA and CDR2 is FQGNSA. V was trimmed by 5 bases and J by 6 bases, leaving 21 bases between them. CDR3 length: 16 amino acids. In nucleotides, the CDR3 is TGTGCCAGCAGCCGCCCTGGTGGACTCCGCGGGGATACGCAGTATTTT. Translated: CASSRPGGLRGDTQYF. Supplemented by reference TRBV7-2 and TRBJ2-3, the full variable domain reads GAGVSQSPSNKVTEKGKDVELRCDPISGHTALYWYRQSLGQGLEFLIYFQGNSAPDKSGLPSDRFSAERTGGSVSTLTIQRTQQEDSAVYLCASSRPGGLRGDTQYFGPGTRLTVL.

The chain carries TRBV18 and TRBJ2-5; TRBD1 matches at 12 bases. Germline CDR1 is KGHSH and CDR2 is LQKENI. J gave up 4 bases and V 5 bases, and 5 bases lay outside the gene matches. The length of the CDR3 is 15 residues. The CDR3 coding sequence is TGTGCCAGCTCATCCGGGACAGGGGGCAGAGAGACCCAGTACTTC. Translated: CASSSGTGGRETQYF.

The gene calls are TRBV14 and TRBJ2-2; TRBD2 agrees at 12 bases. V trimming: 2 bases; J trimming: 5 bases; junction bases outside the gene matches: 6. Per germline, CDR1 SGHDN and CDR2 FVKESK. The CDR3 totals 17 residues. The CDR3 coding sequence is TGTGCCAGCAGCCAACCTGGACTAGCGGGGAGTACCGGGGAGCTGTTTTTT. Translated, it gives CASSQPGLAGSTGELFF. The full variable domain, with the rest looked up from reference TRBV14 and TRBJ2-2, is EAGVTQFPSHSVIEKGQTVTLRCDPISGHDNLYWYRRVMGKEIKFLLHFVKESKQDESGMPNNRFLAERTGGTYSTLKVQPAELEDSGVYFCASSQPGLAGSTGELFFGEGSRLTVL.

This chain joins TRBV7-3 and TRBJ2-3; maybe TRBD1 (6 bases). Trimming pared 2 bases from V and 4 bases from J, leaving 16 bases between. CDR3 size: 16 residues. CDR1 is SGHTA and CDR2 is FQGTGA in the germline V gene. CDR3 region: CASSLSGSTGPDTQYF. In DNA, the CDR3 is TGTGCCAGCAGCTTATCGGGGAGCACAGGGCCAGATACGCAGTATTTT.